The 20 T cell receptor beta chains in this list originate from one sample, sequenced in a study of blood T cell repertoires in COVID-19. Here immunoSEQ multiplex PCR was the method, and the copy in TCRdb shows in-frame clones only, minus some. The sample shows nearly 350,000 clones, around 82% of them seen only once. The sample comprised peripheral blood. The receptors stem from a man younger than 45 with active or convalescent COVID-19.

The V and J genes are TRBV30 and TRBJ1-5; 7 bases align to TRBD1. From germline, CDR1 is GTSNPN and CDR2 SVGIG (reference sequence). V gave up 3 bases and J gave up 4 bases; unmatched junction bases: 6. The CDR3 length is 14 residues. The CDR3 loop reads CAWSWGQLNQPQHF. In DNA, the CDR3 is TGTGCCTGGAGCTGGGGACAGCTAAATCAGCCCCAGCATTTT. Supplemented by reference TRBV30 and TRBJ1-5, the full variable domain reads SQTIHQWPATLVQPVGSPLSLECTVEGTSNPNLYWYRQAAGRGLQLLFYSVGIGQISSEVPQNLSASRPQDRQFILSSKKLLLSDSGFYLCAWSWGQLNQPQHFGDGTRLSIL.

The chain employs TRBV4-2 and TRBJ1-2; the D is unclear. In germline, CDR1 is LGHNA, CDR2 YNFKEQ. This CDR3 comprises 14 residues. V shed 4 bases and J shed 6 bases, with 15 bases lying between them. In DNA form, the CDR3 reads TGTGCCAGCAGCCCGGCGACACGCGGGGATGGCTACACCTTC. The encoded protein is CASSPATRGDGYTF.

This chain links TRBV2 with TRBJ2-1; 12 positions agree with TRBD2. V dropped 6 bases and J dropped 4; count of bases not matched to a gene: 7. The CDR3 runs 16 residues. The germline gives CDR1 SNHLY, CDR2 FYNNEI. The CDR3 region has the DNA TGTGCCAGCAGGACGGGACTAGCGGGTGGTTACAATGAGCAGTTCTTC. It yields the protein CASRTGLAGGYNEQFF.

A word on this clone: The identical CDR3 is also encoded by other nucleotide sequences in the sample. The chain combines TRBV19 with TRBJ1-2, with a weak D call TRBD1 (6 bases). Germline V lookup: CDR1 LNHDA, CDR2 SQIVND (reference sequence). The CDR3 totals 12 residues. V dropped 5 bases and J dropped 7 bases, with 11 bases sitting between them. The CDR3 is CASSYREGGYTF. The DNA of the CDR3 is TGTGCCAGTAGTTACAGGGAGGGTGGCTACACCTTC.

The V call is TRBV7-2, the J call TRBJ2-1; TRBD1 is a possible D gene (5 bases). Trimming left V 4 bases short and J 6 bases short, with 19 bases between. The CDR3 runs to 16 residues. Germline V gene lookup returns CDR1 SGHTA and CDR2 FQGNSA. CDR3 bases: TGTGCCAGCAGCTCCAGGGTCCCCCTTAGAGGCAATGAGCAGTTCTTC. Translated: CASSSRVPLRGNEQFF.

CDR3 in amino acids: CASLTTGNTEAFF. The CDR3 region has the DNA TGTGCCAGCCTCACCACAGGGAACACTGAAGCTTTCTTT. The chain carries TRBV19 and TRBJ1-1; possibly TRBD1 for D (5 bases). The CDR3 runs 13 residues. V was shortened by 9 bases and J by 1 base, with 12 bases between the two germline ends. Germline V gives CDR1 LNHDA, CDR2 SQIVND (reference sequence).

The chain has TRBV6-5 and TRBJ2-2; 8 bases match TRBD1. The CDR3 runs 15 residues. Germline loops: CDR1 MNHEY, CDR2 SVGAGI. With V trimmed by 6 bases and J by 5 bases, 8 bases remained unmatched. CDR3: CASSRTGPGTGELFF. The CDR3 bases are TGTGCCAGCAGCCGGACAGGGCCCGGGACCGGGGAGCTGTTTTTT.

V is TRBV30 and J is TRBJ1-2, with a weak D call TRBD1 (5 bases). This CDR3 comprises 14 residues. The V end lost 1 base, the J end lost 7 bases, and 16 bases lay between the germline ends. Germline assignment: CDR1 GTSNPN and CDR2 SVGIG (reference sequence). The CDR3 DNA follows: TGTGCCTGGAGTGGACAGACGGTCGGGGGTGGCTACACCTTC. Protein product: CAWSGQTVGGGYTF.

The chain links TRBV6-1 to TRBJ1-5; D is unclear. The V end was cut by 2 bases, the J end by 1 base, with 9 bases between. The CDR3 contains 15 residues. Germline CDR1 reads MNHNS; CDR2 reads SASEGT. CDR3 sequence (DNA): TGTGCCAGCAGTGAAACGGGAGGGAGCAATCAGCCCCAGCATTTT. Encoded protein: CASSETGGSNQPQHF.

This clone has only a few counts. The DNA of the CDR3 is TGTGCCAGCTCACCGTGGGAAAGGGGGTCTAACTATGGCTACACCTTC. It specifies CASSPWERGSNYGYTF. The genes are TRBV18 and TRBJ1-2, with D possibly being TRBD1 (6 bases). The CDR3 contains 16 residues. Trimming removed 3 bases at V and 0 bases at J, with 14 bases between. Looked up from germline, CDR1 is KGHSH and CDR2 is LQKENI.

The rearrangement uses TRBV7-6 and TRBJ2-3; 12 bases agree with TRBD2. Trimming cost V 4 bases and J 5 bases; bases outside gene matches: 10. The CDR3 is 17 residues long. Germline V CDR1 and CDR2: SGHVS, FNYEAQ. DNA for the CDR3: TGTGCCAGCAGCTCACCTCTCCCGGGACTAGCGGGAGATACGCAGTATTTT. It specifies CASSSPLPGLAGDTQYF.

The CDR3 DNA reads TGCGCCAGCAGGCCTACAGTCATGAACACTGAAGCTTTCTTT. Translation: CASRPTVMNTEAFF. This chain uses TRBV4-1 with TRBJ1-1; D not certain. V shed 6 bases and J shed 0 bases, with 11 bases lying between them. Germline V CDR1 and CDR2: MGHRA, YSYEKL. The CDR3 has 14 residues.

The CDR3 region has the DNA TGTGCCAGCTCACCGGCGACAGGGGATGGCTACACCTTC. Amino acid sequence: CASSPATGDGYTF. The genes are TRBV18 and TRBJ1-2, with 8 positions matching TRBD1. CDR1 is KGHSH, CDR2 LQKENI, per germline. Unmatched junction bases numbered 3, after V lost 3 bases and J lost 6 bases. CDR3 length: 13 amino acids.

Regarding this clone: The sample holds other DNA sequences that translate to the same CDR3. The chain has TRBV28 and TRBJ2-3; 9 positions agree with TRBD2. CDR3 length: 17 residues. Germline values: CDR1 MDHEN, CDR2 SYDVKM. The trim removed 8 bases at V and 1 base at J, leaving 13 bases unmatched. The CDR3 here is CASGGLAGIAGTDTQYF. The CDR3 bases are TGTGCCAGCGGGGGGCTAGCGGGAATTGCGGGCACAGATACGCAGTATTTT.

This sequence joins TRBV4-1 and TRBJ2-1, with D possibly TRBD2 on 6 matching bases. The V and J ends lost 4 bases and 5 bases respectively, with 15 bases between them. CDR3 length: 15 amino acids. Germline V CDR1 and CDR2: MGHRA, YSYEKL. This CDR3 reads CASSPPRTTHNEQFF. The CDR3 DNA reads TGCGCCAGCAGCCCTCCAAGGACTACCCACAATGAGCAGTTCTTC.

The chain employs TRBV19 and TRBJ1-5; 8 bases match TRBD1. V shed 5 bases and J 5 bases; nucleotides not matched to a gene: 11. Looked up from germline, CDR1 is LNHDA and CDR2 is SQIVND (reference sequence). The CDR3 runs 16 residues. This chain's CDR3 is CASSRRVETGDQPQHF. In nucleotides, the CDR3 is TGTGCCAGTAGTCGGCGTGTGGAGACAGGGGATCAGCCCCAGCATTTT. Full variable domain (outside the CDR3, taken from reference TRBV19 and TRBJ1-5): DGGITQSPKYLFRKEGQNVTLSCEQNLNHDAMYWYRQDPGQGLRLIYYSQIVNDFQKGDIAEGYSVSREKKESFPLTVTSAQKNPTAFYLCASSRRVETGDQPQHFGDGTRLSIL.

This chain uses TRBV18 with TRBJ2-6; D is ambiguous. The CDR3 sequence is 14 residues long. The germline gives CDR1 KGHSH, CDR2 LQKENI. Between the trimmed V and J ends, which lost 8 bases and 0 bases, there was a span of 8 bases. The CDR3 sequence is CASQLNSGANVLTF. The CDR3, as DNA: TGTGCCAGCCAACTGAACTCTGGGGCCAACGTCCTGACTTTC. The whole variable domain, filled in from reference TRBV18 and TRBJ2-6, reads NAGVMQNPRHLVRRRGQEARLRCSPMKGHSHVYWYRQLPEEGLKFMVYLQKENIIDESGMPKERFSAEFPKEGPSILRIQQVVRGDSAAYFCASQLNSGANVLTFGAGSRLTVL.

A single count supports this clone. The chain joins TRBV2 to TRBJ1-2; D remains ambiguous. This CDR3 region has 13 residues. Germline V lookup: CDR1 SNHLY, CDR2 FYNNEI. The V end lost 4 bases, the J end lost 4 bases, and 10 bases lay between the germline ends. CDR3 nucleotides: TGTGCCAGCAGTGCCCCAGGAGGCTATGGCTACACCTTC. Its translation: CASSAPGGYGYTF.

The chain carries TRBV2 and TRBJ1-2, with 8 bases aligning to TRBD1. This CDR3 comprises 13 residues. Germline V gene lookup returns CDR1 SNHLY and CDR2 FYNNEI. V was clipped by 3 bases and J by 8 bases; unmatched bases: 5. As DNA, the CDR3 is TGTGCCAGCAGTGACGGGGACAGGAGAGGCTACACCTTC. It codes for CASSDGDRRGYTF.

The V and J genes are TRBV7-9 and TRBJ1-6; D ambiguous. The length of the CDR3 is 13 residues. Germline CDR1 and CDR2: SEHNR and FQNEAQ (reference sequence). V lost 8 bases and J 9 bases, leaving 14 bases between the germline ends. In DNA form, the CDR3 reads TGTGCCAGCGGGAGGGAAGATGGTTCACCCCTCCACTTT. As protein: CASGREDGSPLHF.